These 28 T cell receptor beta chains share one sample of origin, sequenced in a study of beta chain features in type 1 diabetes. Notes on the study in general: A moderate, significant TCRB CDR3 shortening appeared in type 1 diabetes across four CD4+ subsets.

Antigens of these TCRs are unknown. Since all of the isolated RNA was reverse transcribed, expressed TCRB transcripts were what got sequenced. The table came from immunoSEQ multiplex PCR; TCRdb's copy has only in-frame clones and leaves some out. Seen here are 300,000 to 350,000 clones, less than 15% observed once, and the top ten hold 0.015%. Sequenced input: naive CD4+ T cells from blood. The receptor set was obtained from a woman aged 18 to 35 with type 1 diabetes.

The genes are TRBV18 and TRBJ2-5; the D is unclear. Germline-derived CDR1 and CDR2 are KGHSH and LQKENI. The CDR3 runs to 13 residues. Trimming took off 0 bases at V and 1 base at J, with 3 bases between the two ends. In DNA form, the CDR3 reads TGTGCCAGCTCACCACCTCTCCAAGAGACCCAGTACTTC. This gives the protein CASSPPLQETQYF.

V is TRBV7-2 and J is TRBJ2-1, with D possibly matching TRBD1 (5 bases). Trimming pared 3 bases from V and 8 bases from J, leaving 11 bases between. This CDR3 spans 13 amino acids. Per germline, CDR1 SGHTA and CDR2 FQGNSA. The CDR3 DNA reads as TGTGCCAGCAGCTTCACAGGTTGGGATGAGCAGTTCTTC. Protein sequence: CASSFTGWDEQFF.

CDR3 sequence (DNA): TGTGCCAGCAGCCGCGGGACGCCCTTCCAGTACGTC. Its protein product is CASSRGTPFQYV. V gene TRBV6-5 combines with J gene TRBJ2-7, with a weak D call TRBD2 (6 bases). This CDR3 is 12 amino acids long. The V and J ends lost 6 bases and 10 bases respectively, with 16 bases between them. Germline V gene sequence: CDR1 MNHEY, CDR2 SVGAGI.

The chain employs TRBV7-2 and TRBJ2-7; possible D gene TRBD1, 5 bases. There are 14 residues in the CDR3. CDR1 SGHTA and CDR2 FQGNSA come from the germline V gene. V lost 3 bases, J lost 6 bases, and 15 bases lay in between. This chain's CDR3 is CASSFEGLRGEQYV. The CDR3 nucleotides read TGTGCCAGCAGCTTCGAAGGGTTAAGGGGCGAGCAGTACGTC.

This clone was recorded a few times. This chain uses TRBV7-3 with TRBJ2-1; tentatively, D is TRBD2 (6 bases). The CDR3 spans 13 residues. Per germline, CDR1 SGHTA and CDR2 FQGTGA. V dropped 2 bases and J dropped 6 bases, with 8 bases sitting between them. CDR3: CASSLGRFNEQFF. CDR3 nucleotides: TGTGCCAGCAGCTTAGGGAGGTTCAATGAGCAGTTCTTC.

Only a few counts were recorded for this clone. The CDR3 region has the DNA TGTGCCAGCAGGGACAGCTCCTACGAGCAGTACTTC. Protein sequence: CASRDSSYEQYF. The V call is TRBV2, the J call TRBJ2-7; D might be TRBD1 (6 bases). The V gene's germline CDR1 is SNHLY and CDR2 FYNNEI. The CDR3 contains 12 residues. V gave up 6 bases and J gave up 0 bases, with 6 bases separating them.

The V call is TRBV15, the J call TRBJ2-5; 10 bases are shared with TRBD2. The CDR3 runs to 15 residues. The J segment lost 2 bases and the V segment lost 4 bases, leaving 4 bases of the junction unmatched. The germline V gene encodes CDR1 LNHNV and CDR2 YYDKDF (reference sequence). The CDR3 DNA is TGTGCCACCAGCAAGAGACTAGCGGGTCAAGAGACCCAGTACTTC. Amino acid sequence: CATSKRLAGQETQYF.

This clone was detected only a few times. The chain is built from TRBV5-1 and TRBJ2-7, with D perhaps matching TRBD1 (5 bases). The germline V gene encodes CDR1 SGHRS and CDR2 YFSETQ. V was shortened by 4 bases and J by 1 base, with 15 bases between the two germline ends. The CDR3 is 15 amino acids. CDR3 protein: CASSPSQGVSYEQYF. In DNA form, the CDR3 reads TGCGCCAGCAGCCCCAGCCAGGGCGTATCCTACGAGCAGTACTTC.

This clone was picked up a small number of times. Here the CDR3 DNA reads TGCGCCAGCAGCAGAGGGGACACGTCCTACAATGAGCAGTTCTTC. Amino acid sequence: CASSRGDTSYNEQFF. The chain has TRBV5-1 and TRBJ2-1; the D gene is possibly TRBD1 (6 bases). The CDR3 totals 15 residues. V gave up 4 bases and J gave up 1 base, with 12 bases separating them. The germline gives CDR1 SGHRS, CDR2 YFSETQ.

In this sample, this clone turned up a few times. The chain employs TRBV7-2 and TRBJ1-5; D not resolved. Trimming removed 1 base from V and 7 bases from J, with 11 bases in between. The CDR3 contains 14 residues. The germline V gene has CDR1 SGHTA and CDR2 FQGNSA. CDR3: CASSLGTAGQPQHF. The CDR3 region has the DNA TGTGCCAGCAGCTTAGGGACTGCTGGGCAGCCCCAGCATTTT.

J is TRBJ2-2 and V is TRBV11-2, with 9 bases identical to TRBD2. The CDR3 contains 15 residues. The ends lost 5 bases at V and 2 bases at J; junction bases unmatched: 3. The V gene's germline CDR1 is SGHAT and CDR2 FQNNGV. The CDR3: CASSPTSGNTGELFF. The DNA for the CDR3 is TGTGCCAGCAGCCCGACTAGCGGAAACACCGGGGAGCTGTTTTTT.

This clone has more than one count but fewer than ten. The rearrangement uses TRBV9 and TRBJ2-2, with D unclear. V lost 0 bases and J lost 4, with 7 bases in between. The CDR3 totals 14 residues. CDR1 and CDR2 from the germline V gene are SGDLS and YYNGEE. The CDR3 spells CASSVASSTGELFF. The CDR3 region has the DNA TGTGCCAGCAGCGTAGCTTCTTCCACCGGGGAGCTGTTTTTT.

In its sample, this clone was seen once. This CDR3 is also generated by other DNA sequences in the sample. The chain links TRBV15 to TRBJ1-5; D may be TRBD1 (5 bases). This CDR3 has 14 residues. The V gene's germline CDR1 is LNHNV and CDR2 YYDKDF (reference sequence). V dropped 1 base and J dropped 2 bases, with 6 bases sitting between them. The CDR3 sequence is CATSRGGGNQPQHF. Here the CDR3 DNA reads TGTGCCACCAGCAGAGGGGGGGGCAATCAGCCCCAGCATTTT.

This sequence joins TRBV7-2 and TRBJ2-5; perhaps TRBD2 as D (6 bases). The CDR3 extends over 15 amino acids. The germline V gene has CDR1 SGHTA and CDR2 FQGNSA. V lost 0 bases to trimming and J lost 4 bases, with 12 bases between them. The CDR3 DNA sequence: TGTGCCAGCAGCTTAGCGCTCTGGAGGGTAGAGACCCAGTACTTC. As protein: CASSLALWRVETQYF.

This clone has a handful of counts. This rearrangement joins TRBV25-1 to TRBJ2-1; 11 bases map to TRBD2. The V and J ends lost 6 bases and 0 bases, in that order; junction bases with no gene match: 4. In germline, CDR1 is MGHDK, CDR2 SYGVNS. This CDR3 has 16 residues. CDR3 nucleotides: TGTGCCAGCAGCCTAGCGGGAGGCCTCTCCTACAATGAGCAGTTCTTC. Encoded protein: CASSLAGGLSYNEQFF.

This clone was picked up a small number of times. Within the sample, other DNA sequences also encode this same CDR3. The J gene is TRBJ2-1, the V gene TRBV27, with D maybe TRBD2 (5 bases). The CDR3 totals 12 residues. The germline CDR1 and CDR2 sequences are MNHEY and SMNVEV (reference sequence). V shed 5 bases and J shed 4 bases, with 6 bases lying between them. The CDR3 DNA sequence: TGTGCCAGCAGTAGCGGATACAATGAGCAGTTCTTC. It encodes CASSSGYNEQFF.

This sequence joins TRBV7-9 and TRBJ1-1, with D perhaps matching TRBD1 (5 bases). The V gene's germline CDR1 is SEHNR and CDR2 FQNEAQ (reference sequence). The CDR3 runs 13 residues. V lost 5 bases and J lost 1, with 8 bases in between. The CDR3, as DNA: TGTGCCAGCAGCCCCGGACAGAACACTGAAGCTTTCTTT. Translation gives CASSPGQNTEAFF. The whole variable domain, filled in from reference TRBV7-9 and TRBJ1-1, reads DTGVSQNPRHKITKRGQNVTFRCDPISEHNRLYWYRQTLGQGPEFLTYFQNEAQLEKSRLLSDRFSAERPKGSFSTLEIQRTEQGDSAMYLCASSPGQNTEAFFGQGTRLTVV.

This clone was detected only a few times. The chain carries TRBV9 and TRBJ2-7, with TRBD1 as a possible D gene (6 bases). Germline-derived CDR1 and CDR2 are SGDLS and YYNGEE. The CDR3 contains 14 residues. Trimming took 2 bases from V and 1 from J, leaving 10 bases between them. CDR3 sequence: CASSVGQRSYEQYF. Here the CDR3 DNA reads TGTGCCAGCAGCGTTGGACAGAGATCCTACGAGCAGTACTTC.

This clone was detected only once. V is TRBV4-1 and J is TRBJ2-2; 8 bases fit TRBD1. Germline lookup yields CDR1 MGHRA and CDR2 YSYEKL. With V trimmed by 4 bases and J by 5 bases, 9 bases remained unmatched. The CDR3 extends over 16 amino acids. DNA for the CDR3: TGCGCCAGCAGCCGTTTCCAGGGGGCGGGGACCGGGGAGCTGTTTTTT. Its translation is CASSRFQGAGTGELFF.

Only a few counts were recorded for this clone. CDR3 coding DNA: TGCGCCAGCAGCTTGGTTAGCGGGACGGGACTCTACGAGCAGTACTTC. This translates into CASSLVSGTGLYEQYF. The J gene is TRBJ2-7, the V gene TRBV5-1; 8 bases align to TRBD2. Germline V gene data show CDR1 as SGHRS and CDR2 as YFSETQ. The trim removed 0 bases at V and 3 bases at J, leaving 8 bases unmatched. This CDR3 has 16 amino acids.

The V gene is TRBV9, the J gene TRBJ1-1; D gene ambiguous. Germline-derived CDR1 and CDR2 are SGDLS and YYNGEE. The length of the CDR3 is 14 residues. V lost 0 bases and J lost 2, with 8 bases in between. The CDR3 nucleotides are TGTGCCAGCAGCGTAGGCCAGTTAAACACTGAAGCTTTCTTT. Translation gives CASSVGQLNTEAFF. The variable domain in full, with the rest retrieved from reference TRBV9 and TRBJ1-1, is DSGVTQTPKHLITATGQRVTLRCSPRSGDLSVYWYQQSLDQGLQFLIQYYNGEERAKGNILERFSAQQFPDLHSELNLSSLELGDSALYFCASSVGQLNTEAFFGQGTRLTVV.

The rearrangement joins TRBV7-9 to TRBJ2-5; possibly TRBD1 for D (6 bases). The CDR3 has 14 residues. The germline V gene encodes CDR1 SEHNR and CDR2 FQNEAQ (reference sequence). V shed 3 bases and J shed 5 bases, with 13 bases lying between them. CDR3 residues: CASSLWGLGETQYF. The CDR3 DNA is TGTGCCAGCAGCTTGTGGGGGCTCGGGGAGACCCAGTACTTC.

This clone was observed a handful of times. The chain couples TRBV27 to TRBJ2-5, with D maybe TRBD2 (6 bases). Trimming removed 7 bases from V and 5 bases from J, with 14 bases in between. This CDR3 is 13 amino acids long. CDR1 and CDR2 (germline): MNHEY, SMNVEV (reference sequence). The DNA of the CDR3 is TGTGCCAGCATGTGGAGGGGATCGGAGACCCAGTACTTC. This translates into CASMWRGSETQYF.

This clone was found a few times. CDR3 sequence: CASSQVDWAGNKNIQYF. Here the CDR3 DNA reads TGTGCCAGCAGCCAAGTTGACTGGGCGGGAAACAAAAACATTCAGTACTTC. The chain employs TRBV4-2 and TRBJ2-4, with D possibly being TRBD2 (6 bases). The CDR3 spans 17 residues. The V end was cut by 1 base, the J end by 3 bases, with 16 bases between. Germline-derived CDR1 and CDR2 are LGHNA and YNFKEQ.

This clone was detected a few times. The CDR3 bases are TGTGCCAGCAGCTTACTGAACTCGAACACTGAAGCTTTCTTT. Its protein is CASSLLNSNTEAFF. The J gene is TRBJ1-1, the V gene TRBV7-3; no clear D. Trimming shortened V by 2 bases and J by 1 base, and 8 bases separated the two germline ends. CDR3 length: 14 residues. Germline V gene data show CDR1 as SGHTA and CDR2 as FQGTGA.

The sample holds a few counts of this clone. In DNA form, the CDR3 reads TGTGCCAGCGCATCGGGGGATGGCTACACCTTC. This sequence encodes CASASGDGYTF. This rearrangement joins TRBV7-8 to TRBJ1-2; D might be TRBD1 (5 bases). The CDR3 covers 11 residues. Trimming stripped 8 bases from V and 6 bases from J, with 10 bases between. Germline CDR1 is SGHVS and CDR2 is FQNEAQ. The whole variable domain, filled in from reference TRBV7-8 and TRBJ1-2, reads GAGVSQSPRYKVAKRGQDVALRCDPISGHVSLFWYQQALGQGPEFLTYFQNEAQLDKSGLPSDRFFAERPEGSVSTLKIQRTQQEDSAVYLCASASGDGYTFGSGTRLTVV.

A few counts support this clone. J is TRBJ2-3 and V is TRBV7-9; TRBD1 matches 9 bases. This CDR3 is 16 amino acids long. The V and J ends lost 4 bases and 3 bases, in that order; junction bases with no gene match: 8. The V gene's germline CDR1 is SEHNR and CDR2 FQNEAQ (reference sequence). CDR3 in amino acids: CASSSRTGEATDTQYF. In DNA, the CDR3 is TGTGCCAGCAGCTCACGGACAGGGGAAGCGACAGATACGCAGTATTTT.

In its sample, this clone was seen a few times. The V gene is TRBV11-2, the J gene TRBJ1-3; no clear D. CDR1 is SGHAT, CDR2 FQNNGV, per germline. The length of the CDR3 is 18 residues. Between the trimmed V and J ends, which lost 6 bases and 0 bases, there was a span of 21 bases. CDR3 DNA sequence: TGTGCCAGCAGAACCCAAGGAAGTGGGCACAGCTCTGGAAACACCATATATTTT. Translating it yields CASRTQGSGHSSGNTIYF.